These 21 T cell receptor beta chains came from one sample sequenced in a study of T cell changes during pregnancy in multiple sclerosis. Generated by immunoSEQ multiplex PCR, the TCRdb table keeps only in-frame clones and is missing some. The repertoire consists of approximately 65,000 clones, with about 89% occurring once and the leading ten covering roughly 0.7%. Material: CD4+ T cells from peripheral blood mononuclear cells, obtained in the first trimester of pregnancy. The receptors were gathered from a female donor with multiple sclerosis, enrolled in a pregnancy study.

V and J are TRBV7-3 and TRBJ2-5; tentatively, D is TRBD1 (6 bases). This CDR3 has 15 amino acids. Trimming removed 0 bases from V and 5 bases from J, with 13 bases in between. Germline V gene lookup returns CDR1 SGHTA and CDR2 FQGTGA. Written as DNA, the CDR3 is TGTGCCAGCAGCTTAACGTCAGGGGTTGGGGAGACCCAGTACTTC. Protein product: CASSLTSGVGETQYF.

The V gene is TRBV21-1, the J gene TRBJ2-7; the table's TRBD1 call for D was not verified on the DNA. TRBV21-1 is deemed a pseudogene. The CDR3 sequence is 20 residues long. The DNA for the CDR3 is TGTGCCAGCAGCAAAGCACCCGAAGACAGGTTTCAACTTCGGTCCTACGAGCAGTACTTC. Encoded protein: CASSKAPEDRFQLRSYEQYF.

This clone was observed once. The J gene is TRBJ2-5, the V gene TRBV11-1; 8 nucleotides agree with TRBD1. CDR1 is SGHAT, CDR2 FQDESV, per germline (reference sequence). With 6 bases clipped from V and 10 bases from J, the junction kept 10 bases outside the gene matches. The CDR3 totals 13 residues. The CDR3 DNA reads TGTGCCAGCAGTCTCTCGGACAGGGCTGGCCAGTACTTC. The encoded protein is CASSLSDRAGQYF.

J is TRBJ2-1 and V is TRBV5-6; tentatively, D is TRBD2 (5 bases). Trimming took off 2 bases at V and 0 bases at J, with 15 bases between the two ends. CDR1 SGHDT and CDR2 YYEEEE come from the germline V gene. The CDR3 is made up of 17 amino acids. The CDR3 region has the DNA TGTGCCAGCAGCTTCAGGACTCTCCCCTCCTCCTACAATGAGCAGTTCTTC. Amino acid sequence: CASSFRTLPSSYNEQFF.

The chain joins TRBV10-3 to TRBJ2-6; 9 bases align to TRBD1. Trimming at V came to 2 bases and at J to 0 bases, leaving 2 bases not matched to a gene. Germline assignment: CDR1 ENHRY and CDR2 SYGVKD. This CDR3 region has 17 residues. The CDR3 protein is CAISEGTGSSGANVLTF. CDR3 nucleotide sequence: TGTGCCATCAGTGAGGGGACAGGGAGCTCTGGGGCCAACGTCCTGACTTTC.

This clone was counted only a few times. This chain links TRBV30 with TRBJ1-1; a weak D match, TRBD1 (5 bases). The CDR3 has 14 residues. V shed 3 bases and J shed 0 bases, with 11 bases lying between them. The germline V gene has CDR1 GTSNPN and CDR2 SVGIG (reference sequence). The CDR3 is CAWRLGGMNTEAFF. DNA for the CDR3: TGTGCCTGGAGACTCGGGGGGATGAACACTGAAGCTTTCTTT.

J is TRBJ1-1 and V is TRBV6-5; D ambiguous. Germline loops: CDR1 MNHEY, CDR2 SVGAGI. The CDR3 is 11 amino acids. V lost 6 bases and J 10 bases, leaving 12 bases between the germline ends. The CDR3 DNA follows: TGTGCCAGCAGGGAGGTCGGGGTAGCTTTCTTT. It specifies CASREVGVAFF.

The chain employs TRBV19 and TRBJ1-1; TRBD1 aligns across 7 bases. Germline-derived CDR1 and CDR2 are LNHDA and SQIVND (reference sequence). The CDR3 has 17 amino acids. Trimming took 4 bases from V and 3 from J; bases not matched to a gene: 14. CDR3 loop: CASSSGQALWRDTEAFF. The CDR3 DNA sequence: TGTGCCAGTAGTAGCGGACAGGCGCTATGGCGGGACACTGAAGCTTTCTTT.

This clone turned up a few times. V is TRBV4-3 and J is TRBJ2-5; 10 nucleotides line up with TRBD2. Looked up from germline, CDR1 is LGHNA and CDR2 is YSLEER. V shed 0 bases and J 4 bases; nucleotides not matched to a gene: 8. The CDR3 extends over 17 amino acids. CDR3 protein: CASSQEVQRGGGETQYF. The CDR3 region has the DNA TGCGCCAGCAGCCAAGAGGTCCAGCGGGGGGGCGGAGAGACCCAGTACTTC.

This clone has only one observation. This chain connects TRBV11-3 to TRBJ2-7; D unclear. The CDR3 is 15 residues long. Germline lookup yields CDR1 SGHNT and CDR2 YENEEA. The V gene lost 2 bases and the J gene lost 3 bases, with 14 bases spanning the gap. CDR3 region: CASSLLGSPGYEQYF. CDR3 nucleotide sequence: TGTGCCAGCAGCTTACTAGGCAGCCCCGGCTACGAGCAGTACTTC.

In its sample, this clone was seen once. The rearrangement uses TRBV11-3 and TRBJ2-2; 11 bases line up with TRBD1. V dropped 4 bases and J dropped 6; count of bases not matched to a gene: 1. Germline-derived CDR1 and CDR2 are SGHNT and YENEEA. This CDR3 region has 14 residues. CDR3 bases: TGTGCCAGCAGCTCGGGACAGGGGGCCGGGGAGCTGTTTTTT. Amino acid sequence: CASSSGQGAGELFF.

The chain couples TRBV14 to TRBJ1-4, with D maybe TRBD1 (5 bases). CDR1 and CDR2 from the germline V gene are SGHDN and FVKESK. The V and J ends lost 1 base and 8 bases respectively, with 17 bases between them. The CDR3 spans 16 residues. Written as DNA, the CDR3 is TGTGCCAGCAGCCAAGGGTTTGGCAGGGTTCGGGAAAAACTGTTTTTT. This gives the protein CASSQGFGRVREKLFF.

The DNA for the CDR3 is TGCGCCAGCAGCCATCCCGCCGATCTTAGCCATGGCTACACCTTC. Translating gives CASSHPADLSHGYTF. V is TRBV4-1 and J is TRBJ1-2; no clear D. In germline, CDR1 is MGHRA, CDR2 YSYEKL. Trimming shortened V by 3 bases and J by 6 bases, and 17 bases separated the two germline ends. CDR3 length: 15 residues.

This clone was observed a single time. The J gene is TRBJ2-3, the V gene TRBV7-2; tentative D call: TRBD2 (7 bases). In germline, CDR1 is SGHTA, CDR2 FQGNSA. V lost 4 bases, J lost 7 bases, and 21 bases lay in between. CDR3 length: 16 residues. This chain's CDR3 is CASSSSRGGGGYTQYF. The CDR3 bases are TGTGCCAGCAGCTCTAGTAGGGGGGGCGGCGGGTATACGCAGTATTTT.

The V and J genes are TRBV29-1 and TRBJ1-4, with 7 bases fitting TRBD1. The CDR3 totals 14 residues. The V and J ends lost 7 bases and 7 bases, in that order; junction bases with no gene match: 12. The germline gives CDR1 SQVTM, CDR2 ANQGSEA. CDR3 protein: CSARPGTAREKLFF. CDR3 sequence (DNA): TGCAGCGCACGACCCGGGACAGCCCGTGAAAAACTGTTTTTT. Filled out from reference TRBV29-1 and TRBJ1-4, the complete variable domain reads SAVISQKPSRDICQRGTSLTIQCQVDSQVTMMFWYRQQPGQSLTLIATANQGSEATYESGFVIDKFPISRPNLTFSTLTVSNMSPEDSSIYLCSARPGTAREKLFFGSGTQLSVL.

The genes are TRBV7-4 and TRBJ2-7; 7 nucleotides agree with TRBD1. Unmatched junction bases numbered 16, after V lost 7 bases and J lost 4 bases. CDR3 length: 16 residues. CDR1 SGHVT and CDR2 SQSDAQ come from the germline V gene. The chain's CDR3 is CASTNTKGQLFYEQYF. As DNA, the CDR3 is TGTGCCAGCACCAATACAAAGGGACAGCTATTTTACGAGCAGTACTTC.

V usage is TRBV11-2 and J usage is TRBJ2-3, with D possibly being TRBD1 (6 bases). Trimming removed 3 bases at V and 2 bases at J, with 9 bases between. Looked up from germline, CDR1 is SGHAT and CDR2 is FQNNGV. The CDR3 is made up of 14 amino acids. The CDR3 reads CASSFGTPTDTQYF. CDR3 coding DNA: TGTGCCAGCAGCTTCGGGACACCCACAGATACGCAGTATTTT.

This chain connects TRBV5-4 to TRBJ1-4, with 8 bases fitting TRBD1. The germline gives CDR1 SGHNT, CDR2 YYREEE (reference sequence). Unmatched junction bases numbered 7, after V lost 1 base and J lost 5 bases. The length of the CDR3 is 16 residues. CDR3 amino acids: CASSLRTGLDNEKLFF. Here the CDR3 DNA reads TGTGCCAGCAGCTTGAGGACAGGGTTAGACAATGAAAAACTGTTTTTT.

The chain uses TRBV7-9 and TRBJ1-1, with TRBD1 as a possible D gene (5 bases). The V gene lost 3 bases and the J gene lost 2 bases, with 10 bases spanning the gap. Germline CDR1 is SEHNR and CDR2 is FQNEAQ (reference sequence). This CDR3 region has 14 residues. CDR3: CASSFSGQNTEAFF. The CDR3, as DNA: TGTGCCAGCAGCTTTTCAGGGCAAAACACTGAAGCTTTCTTT.

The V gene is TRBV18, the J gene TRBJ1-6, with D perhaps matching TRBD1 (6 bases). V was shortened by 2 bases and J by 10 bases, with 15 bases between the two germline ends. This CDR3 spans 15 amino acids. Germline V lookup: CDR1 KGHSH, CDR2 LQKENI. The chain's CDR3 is CASSPSQGGSSPLHF. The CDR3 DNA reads TGTGCCAGCTCACCATCCCAAGGGGGAAGCTCACCCCTCCACTTT.

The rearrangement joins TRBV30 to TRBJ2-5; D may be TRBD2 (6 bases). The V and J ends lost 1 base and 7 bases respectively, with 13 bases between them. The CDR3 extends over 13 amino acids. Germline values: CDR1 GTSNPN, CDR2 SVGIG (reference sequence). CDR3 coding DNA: TGTGCCTGGAGTGGGGGGGAGGCCGGGACCCAGTACTTC. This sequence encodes CAWSGGEAGTQYF.